These T cell receptor beta chains were read from a single sample in a study of CD8+CD57+ T cells in acquired aplastic anemia. TCRdb reanalysed the reads using MiXCR and keeps one entry per CDR3 protein. The sample has approximately 81,000 distinct CDR3 sequences, over 35% seen once. The sequenced material came from sorted CD4+, CD8+, or CD8+CD57+ T cells (not recorded which) from PBMCs. Receptors originate from a human donor in good health, serving as a control. CDR3s leave out the opening cysteine and the closing phenylalanine or tryptophan. Fields, in order: CDR3 length, J gene, V gene, CDR3 protein.

cdr3_length: 10
j_call: TRBJ2-1
v_call: TRBV7-2
cdr3_aa: ASSLVLAEQF

cdr3_length: 11
j_call: TRBJ2-5
v_call: TRBV9
cdr3_aa: ASSAWTEETQY

cdr3_length: 11
j_call: TRBJ2-7
v_call: TRBV20-1
cdr3_aa: SARTGQGWEQY

cdr3_length: 12
j_call: TRBJ2-2
v_call: TRBV19
cdr3_aa: ATRTSGGIGELF

cdr3_length: 14
j_call: TRBJ2-7
v_call: TRBV25-1
cdr3_aa: ASSGGSAGDSYEQY

cdr3_length: 14
j_call: TRBJ2-1
v_call: TRBV12-3/TRBV12-4
cdr3_aa: ASSLAQGQGNYEQS

cdr3_length: 9
j_call: TRBJ1-2
v_call: TRBV6-6
cdr3_aa: ASSYDSGYT

cdr3_length: 12
j_call: TRBJ2-5
v_call: TRBV5-1
cdr3_aa: ASSPWLNQETQY

cdr3_length: 13
j_call: TRBJ1-2
v_call: TRBV11-3
cdr3_aa: ASSLDLGQVGGYT

cdr3_length: 13
j_call: TRBJ2-5
v_call: TRBV9
cdr3_aa: ASSVGSGGWETQY

cdr3_length: 10
j_call: TRBJ2-1
v_call: TRBV4-1
cdr3_aa: ASSIAYNEQF

cdr3_length: 13
j_call: TRBJ1-2
v_call: TRBV2
cdr3_aa: ASIEAPLANYGYT

cdr3_length: 13
j_call: TRBJ1-5
v_call: TRBV2
cdr3_aa: ASSEFDRGPQPQH

cdr3_length: 11
j_call: TRBJ1-5
v_call: TRBV7-9
cdr3_aa: ASSLTHNQPQH

cdr3_length: 11
j_call: TRBJ1-2
v_call: TRBV11-1
cdr3_aa: ASSFGGLDGYT

cdr3_length: 13
j_call: TRBJ2-1
v_call: TRBV6-1
cdr3_aa: ASRADRGSYNEQF

cdr3_length: 11
j_call: TRBJ2-7
v_call: TRBV7-2
cdr3_aa: AGSLSLAYEQY

cdr3_length: 14
j_call: TRBJ2-7
v_call: TRBV4-2
cdr3_aa: ASSQEGGASDYEQY

cdr3_length: 12
j_call: TRBJ1-5
v_call: TRBV19
cdr3_aa: ASTTPPGNQPQH

cdr3_length: 12
j_call: TRBJ1-2
v_call: TRBV24-1
cdr3_aa: ATSDWTVNYGYT

cdr3_length: 14
j_call: TRBJ2-2
v_call: TRBV24-1
cdr3_aa: ATSDGGTGRNGELF

cdr3_length: 13
j_call: TRBJ1-5
v_call: TRBV19
cdr3_aa: ASSMGVEGNQPQH

cdr3_length: 13
j_call: TRBJ1-1
v_call: TRBV30
cdr3_aa: AWSVGVGRVTEAF

cdr3_length: 10
j_call: TRBJ2-3
v_call: TRBV7-3
cdr3_aa: ASSGWGDTQY

cdr3_length: 13
j_call: TRBJ1-1
v_call: TRBV7-9
cdr3_aa: ASSLALGQNTEAF

cdr3_length: 13
j_call: TRBJ1-6
v_call: TRBV7-9
cdr3_aa: ASSLGTVFNSPLH

cdr3_length: 12
j_call: TRBJ2-2
v_call: TRBV29-1
cdr3_aa: SASQGARGGELF

cdr3_length: 12
j_call: TRBJ2-7
v_call: TRBV29-1
cdr3_aa: SVNPDTSIHEQY

cdr3_length: 10
j_call: TRBJ2-1
v_call: TRBV13
cdr3_aa: ASSPPKNEQF

cdr3_length: 13
j_call: TRBJ1-2
v_call: TRBV2
cdr3_aa: ASSETGSFSYGYT

cdr3_length: 15
j_call: TRBJ2-1
v_call: TRBV11-1
cdr3_aa: ASSSGSSGVLYNEQF

cdr3_length: 11
j_call: TRBJ2-7
v_call: TRBV5-1
cdr3_aa: ASSPGPAPEQY

cdr3_length: 13
j_call: TRBJ2-7
v_call: TRBV15
cdr3_aa: ATSRDRGQGYEQY

cdr3_length: 13
j_call: TRBJ2-2
v_call: TRBV7-3
cdr3_aa: ASKSGALASGELF

cdr3_length: 10
j_call: TRBJ1-1
v_call: TRBV12-3/TRBV12-4
cdr3_aa: ASIRGGQEAF

cdr3_length: 8
j_call: TRBJ2-1
v_call: TRBV2
cdr3_aa: ASSDGPTV

cdr3_length: 14
j_call: TRBJ2-1
v_call: TRBV7-8
cdr3_aa: ASSLVRTLSKGEQF

cdr3_length: 13
j_call: TRBJ2-1
v_call: TRBV24-1
cdr3_aa: ATSDYRGVGNEQF

cdr3_length: 12
j_call: TRBJ1-3
v_call: TRBV27
cdr3_aa: ASSYRGGGNTIY